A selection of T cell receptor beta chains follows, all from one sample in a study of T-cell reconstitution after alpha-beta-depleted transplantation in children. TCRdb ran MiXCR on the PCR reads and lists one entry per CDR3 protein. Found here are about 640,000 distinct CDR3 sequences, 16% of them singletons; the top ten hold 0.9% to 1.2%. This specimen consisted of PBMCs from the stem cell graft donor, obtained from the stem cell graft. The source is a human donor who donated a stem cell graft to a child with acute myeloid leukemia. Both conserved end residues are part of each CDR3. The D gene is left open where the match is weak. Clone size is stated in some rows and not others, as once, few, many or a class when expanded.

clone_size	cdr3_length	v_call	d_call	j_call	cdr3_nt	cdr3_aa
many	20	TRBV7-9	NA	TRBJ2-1	TGTGCCAGCACCACGACGAACACTCTACAGGCGCCGTTCTCCTACAATGAGCAGTTCTTC	CASTTTNTLQAPFSYNEQFF
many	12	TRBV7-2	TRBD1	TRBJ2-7	TGTGCCAGCAGCCCAGGGGGCTACGAGCAGTACTTC	CASSPGGYEQYF
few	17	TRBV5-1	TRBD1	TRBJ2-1	TGCGCCAGCAGCTGGCCCGAGGGGGCGAGGAGCTACAATGAGCAGTTCTTC	CASSWPEGARSYNEQFF
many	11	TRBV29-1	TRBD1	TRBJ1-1	TGCAGCGCCGACAGGGGGCTGAGCGCTTTCTTT	CSADRGLSAFF
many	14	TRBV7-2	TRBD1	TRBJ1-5	TGTGCCAGCAGCTTATGGGGAGGGGGCCAGCCCCAGCATTTT	CASSLWGGGQPQHF
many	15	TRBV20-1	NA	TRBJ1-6	TGCAGTGCTAGAGATACCCGTCAGGGAAATTCACCCCTCCACTTT	CSARDTRQGNSPLHF
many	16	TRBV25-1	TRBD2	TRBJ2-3	TGTGCCAGCAGTGAAAGGTCTAGCGGGTTTACAGATACGCAGTATTTT	CASSERSSGFTDTQYF
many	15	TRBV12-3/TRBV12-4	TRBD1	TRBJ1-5	TGTGCCAGCAGTTTCGGGACAGGGGAGAATCAGCCCCAGCATTTT	CASSFGTGENQPQHF
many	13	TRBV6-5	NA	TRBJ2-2	TGTGCCAGCAGTACTACAGGGACCGGGGAGCTGTTTTTT	CASSTTGTGELFF
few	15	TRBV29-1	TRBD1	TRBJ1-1	TGCAGCGTCGCCTACAGGGGTCAGGCGAACACTGAAGCTTTCTTT	CSVAYRGQANTEAFF
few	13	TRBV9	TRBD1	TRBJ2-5	TGTGCCAGCAGAGGATCACAGGGGGAGACCCAGTACTTC	CASRGSQGETQYF
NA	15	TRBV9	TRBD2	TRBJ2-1	TGTGCCAGCAGCCTGGCGGGACTAGCGGAAGGGGAGCAGTTCTTC	CASSLAGLAEGEQFF
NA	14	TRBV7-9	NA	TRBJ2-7	TGTGCCAGCAGCTCCTCCGGGAGTAGTGGCGAGCAGTACTTC	CASSSSGSSGEQYF
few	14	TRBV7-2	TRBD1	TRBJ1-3	TGTGCCAGCATCGCAGGGGGGCCTGGAAACACCATATATTTT	CASIAGGPGNTIYF
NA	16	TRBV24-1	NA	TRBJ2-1	TGTGCCACCAGTCATATTGGCGGTGACTCCTACAATGAGCAGTTCTTC	CATSHIGGDSYNEQFF
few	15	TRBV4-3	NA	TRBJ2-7	TGCGCCAGCAGCCAAGAGACGACAGGACTCTACGAGCAGTACTTC	CASSQETTGLYEQYF
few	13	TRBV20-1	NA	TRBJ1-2	TGCAGTGCCACCATGGACACCTCCTATGGCTACACCTTC	CSATMDTSYGYTF
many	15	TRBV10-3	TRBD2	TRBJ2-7	TGTGCCATCAGTGAGAGCGGGACTAGTTCCTACGAGCAGTACTTC	CAISESGTSSYEQYF
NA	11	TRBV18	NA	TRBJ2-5	TGTGCCATCGGACACCGGGCGCCCCAGTACTTC	CAIGHRAPQYF
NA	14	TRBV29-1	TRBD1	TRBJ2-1	TGCAGCGCCAATGGACAGGCCGCCGACAATGAGCAGTTCTTC	CSANGQAADNEQFF
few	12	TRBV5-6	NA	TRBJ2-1	TGTGCCAGCAGCTTGAATCCTACTGAGCAGTTCTTC	CASSLNPTEQFF
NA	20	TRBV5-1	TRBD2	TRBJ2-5	TGCGCCAGCAGCTTGCGCACCGGGACTAGCGGGGGGGCGAGTCGAGAGACCCAGTACTTC	CASSLRTGTSGGASRETQYF
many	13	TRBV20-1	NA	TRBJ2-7	TGCAGTGCTAAGGGAGAGGCAGCCTACGAGCAGTACTTC	CSAKGEAAYEQYF
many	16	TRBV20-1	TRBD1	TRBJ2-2	TGCAGTGCCCGACGGGTAGGGGGCGTAGACACCGGGGAGCTGTTTTTT	CSARRVGGVDTGELFF